This T cell receptor (beta chain) was retrieved from a study of blood T cell repertoires in COVID-19 (dated by TCRdb to about 2020). Turning to the overall study: Collaborator samples came from the United States, Italy and Spain and covered acute and convalescent phases of COVID-19. The material from the prospective study consisted of cDNA or gDNA derived from T cells, B-cell-depleted T cells, or PBMCs. Where available, HLA class I and class II types were obtained from metadata supplied by the sample provider rather than from assay-based typing. The repertoires were released in a freely available public database intended as a resource for research on the immune response to SARS-CoV-2. Deeply sampled blood TCRbeta repertoires from subjects exposed to, actively infected with, or recovered from COVID-19 were included in the dataset. Samples came from the ongoing ImmuneRACE study (first 160 participants) plus 1,254 subjects from 6 global collaborators. The sample metadata nearly always contained a de-identified subject ID, COVID-19 status, age in years and sex. General findings and caveats noted by the study authors: Clinical and demographic metadata were provided uncurated, with the amount varying by source and participant.

Another Seattle source contributed samples from volunteer blood donors who had recovered from COVID-19. Whole blood was collected in K2EDTA tubes by collaborating institutions according to the institutions' own protocols. For TCRbeta analysis, collaborator samples were shipped as frozen whole blood, as isolated PBMCs, or as DNA extracted from either sample type. The immunoSEQ Assay, a bias-controlled multiplex PCR, was used to amplify TCRbeta CDR3 regions from genomic DNA. The paper's data handling went like this. Nucleated cell counts per sample were estimated from amplification of reference gene primers within the assay. To quantify the absolute abundance of each unique TCRbeta CDR3 rearrangement, sequence reads were collapsed and filtered. For each sample, productive Simpson clonality was calculated as the square root of Simpson's diversity index across productive rearrangements. The clones in this table, taken by TCRdb from immuneACCESS, are in-frame only. Not every clone is retained; where verified, under half of the shortfall comes from an unresolved V gene, and the cause of the rest is unknown. Clonal size and the V and J genes are those of that table, whereas D and trimming came from the DNA. Across this sample there are 200,000 to 300,000 clones, with roughly nine tenths seen only once. The ten largest make up around 10% of the sample.

Comments on this clone: Its cognate antigen has yet to be identified. No base quality values were provided; no much bigger clone lies one nucleotide off.

From the cysteine through the phenylalanine, the CDR3 covers 12 amino acids. Only the CDR3 DNA stays, 36 bases, in frame from base 1. From a lookup of the germline V gene, CDR1 and CDR2 are KGHSH and LQKENI. The junction shows trimming of 6 bases on V and 5 bases on J, and the gene matches do not reach 3 bases of it. This sequence uses TRBV18 and TRBJ2-7, and TRBD1 aligns with 8 junction nucleotides. The clonotype comes from a man aged 35-49 years who had recovered from COVID-19. The source material was peripheral blood. The nucleotides read TGTGCCAGCTCCGAACAGGGGGACGAGCAGTACTTC. This sequence encodes CASSEQGDEQYF.